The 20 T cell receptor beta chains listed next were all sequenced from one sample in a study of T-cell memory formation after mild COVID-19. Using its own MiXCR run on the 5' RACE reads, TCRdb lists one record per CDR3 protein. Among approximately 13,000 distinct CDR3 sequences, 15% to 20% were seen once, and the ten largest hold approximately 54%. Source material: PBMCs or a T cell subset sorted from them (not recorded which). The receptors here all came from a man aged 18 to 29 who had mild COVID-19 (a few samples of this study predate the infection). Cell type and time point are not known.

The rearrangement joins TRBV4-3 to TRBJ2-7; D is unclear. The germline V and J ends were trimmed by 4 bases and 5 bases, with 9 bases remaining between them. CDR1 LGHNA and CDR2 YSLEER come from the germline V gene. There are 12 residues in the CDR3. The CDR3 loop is CASSPDLNEQYF. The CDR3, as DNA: TGCGCCAGCAGCCCAGATTTAAACGAGCAGTACTTC.

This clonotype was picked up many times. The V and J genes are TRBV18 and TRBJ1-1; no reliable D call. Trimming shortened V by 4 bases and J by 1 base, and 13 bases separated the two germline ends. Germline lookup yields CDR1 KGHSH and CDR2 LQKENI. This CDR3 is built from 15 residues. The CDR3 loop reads CASSQTVAANTEAFF. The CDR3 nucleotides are TGTGCCAGCTCACAAACCGTGGCAGCGAACACTGAAGCTTTCTTT.

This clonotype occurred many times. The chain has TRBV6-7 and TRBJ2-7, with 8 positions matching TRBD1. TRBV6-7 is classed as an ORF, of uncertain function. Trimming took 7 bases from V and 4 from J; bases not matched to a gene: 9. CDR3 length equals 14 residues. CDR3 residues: CASNPGTGVYEQYV. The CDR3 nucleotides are TGTGCCAGCAACCCCGGGACAGGAGTTTACGAGCAGTACGTC.

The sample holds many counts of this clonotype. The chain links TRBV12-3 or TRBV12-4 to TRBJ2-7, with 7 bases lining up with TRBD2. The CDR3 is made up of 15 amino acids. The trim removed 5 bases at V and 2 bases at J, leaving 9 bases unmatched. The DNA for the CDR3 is TGTGCCAGCAGTGGTCTCCGGGACTACCCCTACGAGCAGTACTTC. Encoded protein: CASSGLRDYPYEQYF.

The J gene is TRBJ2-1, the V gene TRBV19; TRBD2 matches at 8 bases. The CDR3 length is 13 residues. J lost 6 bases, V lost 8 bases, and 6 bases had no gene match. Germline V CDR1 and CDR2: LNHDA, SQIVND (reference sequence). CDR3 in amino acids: CASRRGGRNEQFF. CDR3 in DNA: TGTGCCAGTCGCCGGGGGGGCCGCAATGAGCAGTTCTTC.

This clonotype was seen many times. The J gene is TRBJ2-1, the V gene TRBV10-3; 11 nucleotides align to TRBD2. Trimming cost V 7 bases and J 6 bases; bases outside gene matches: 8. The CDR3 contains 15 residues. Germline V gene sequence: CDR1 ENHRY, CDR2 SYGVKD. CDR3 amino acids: CAIKDSGGAGNEQFF. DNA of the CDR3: TGTGCCATCAAAGATAGCGGGGGGGCTGGCAATGAGCAGTTCTTC.

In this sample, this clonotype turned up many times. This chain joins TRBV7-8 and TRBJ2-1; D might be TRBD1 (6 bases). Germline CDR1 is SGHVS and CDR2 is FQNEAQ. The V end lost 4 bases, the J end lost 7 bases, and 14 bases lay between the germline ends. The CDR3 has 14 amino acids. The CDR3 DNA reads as TGTGCCAGCAGCTACGTAACAGGGACGAATGAGCAGTTCTTC. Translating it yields CASSYVTGTNEQFF.

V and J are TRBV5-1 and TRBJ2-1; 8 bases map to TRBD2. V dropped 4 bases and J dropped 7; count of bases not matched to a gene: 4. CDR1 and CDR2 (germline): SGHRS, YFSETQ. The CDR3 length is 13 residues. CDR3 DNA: TGCGCCAGCAGCCCAATAGCGGGAAATGAGCAGTTCTTC. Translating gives CASSPIAGNEQFF.

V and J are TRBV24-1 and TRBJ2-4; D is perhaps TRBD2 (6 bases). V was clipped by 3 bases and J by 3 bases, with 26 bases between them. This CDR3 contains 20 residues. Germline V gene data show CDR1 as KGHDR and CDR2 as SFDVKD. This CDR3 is CATSDPPTGGIIWVKNIQYF. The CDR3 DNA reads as TGTGCCACCAGTGATCCCCCTACCGGGGGAATTATATGGGTCAAAAACATTCAGTACTTC.

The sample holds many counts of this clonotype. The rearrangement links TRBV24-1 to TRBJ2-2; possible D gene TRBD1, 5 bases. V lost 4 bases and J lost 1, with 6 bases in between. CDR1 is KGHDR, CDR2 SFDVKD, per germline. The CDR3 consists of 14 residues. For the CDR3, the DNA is TGTGCCACCAGTGACAGGGTGAACACCGGGGAGCTGTTTTTT. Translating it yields CATSDRVNTGELFF.

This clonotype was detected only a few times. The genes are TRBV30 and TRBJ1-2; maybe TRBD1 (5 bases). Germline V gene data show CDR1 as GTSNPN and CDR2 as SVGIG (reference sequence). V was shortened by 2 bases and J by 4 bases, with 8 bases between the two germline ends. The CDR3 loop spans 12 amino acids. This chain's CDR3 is CAWSRGGYGYTF. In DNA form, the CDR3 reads TGTGCCTGGAGTCGGGGCGGCTATGGCTACACCTTC.

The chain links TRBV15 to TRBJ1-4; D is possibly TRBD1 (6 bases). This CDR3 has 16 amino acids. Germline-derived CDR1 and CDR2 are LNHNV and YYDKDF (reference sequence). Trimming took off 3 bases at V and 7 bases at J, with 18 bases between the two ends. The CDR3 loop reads CATSRPPGQLGEKLFF. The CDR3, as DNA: TGTGCCACCAGCAGGCCGCCGGGACAACTTGGTGAAAAACTGTTTTTT.

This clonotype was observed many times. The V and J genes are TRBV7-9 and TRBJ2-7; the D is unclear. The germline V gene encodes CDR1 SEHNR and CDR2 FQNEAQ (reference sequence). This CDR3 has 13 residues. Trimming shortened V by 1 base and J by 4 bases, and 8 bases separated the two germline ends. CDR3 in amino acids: CASSLGIGYEQYF. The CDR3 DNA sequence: TGTGCCAGCAGCTTAGGAATCGGGTACGAGCAGTACTTC.

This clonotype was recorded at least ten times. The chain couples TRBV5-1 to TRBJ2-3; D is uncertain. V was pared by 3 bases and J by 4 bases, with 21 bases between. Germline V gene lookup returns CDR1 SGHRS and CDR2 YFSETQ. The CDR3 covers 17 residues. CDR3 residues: CASSSTYTRPRADTQYF. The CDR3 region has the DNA TGCGCCAGCAGCTCGACGTATACCCGACCCCGGGCAGATACGCAGTATTTT.

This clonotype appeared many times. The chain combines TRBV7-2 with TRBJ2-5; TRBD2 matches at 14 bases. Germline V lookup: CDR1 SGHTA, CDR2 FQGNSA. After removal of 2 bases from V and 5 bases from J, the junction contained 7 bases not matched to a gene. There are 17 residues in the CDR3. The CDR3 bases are TGTGCCAGCAGCTTACGCGGGACTAGCGGGGGTGGGGAGACCCAGTACTTC. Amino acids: CASSLRGTSGGGETQYF.

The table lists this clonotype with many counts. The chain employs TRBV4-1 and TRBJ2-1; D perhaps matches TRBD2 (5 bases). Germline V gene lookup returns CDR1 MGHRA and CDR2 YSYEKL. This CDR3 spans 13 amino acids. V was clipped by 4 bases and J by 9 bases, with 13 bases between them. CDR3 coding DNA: TGCGCCAGCAGCCTTCTCGGGGAGTCTGAGCAGTTCTTC. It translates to CASSLLGESEQFF.

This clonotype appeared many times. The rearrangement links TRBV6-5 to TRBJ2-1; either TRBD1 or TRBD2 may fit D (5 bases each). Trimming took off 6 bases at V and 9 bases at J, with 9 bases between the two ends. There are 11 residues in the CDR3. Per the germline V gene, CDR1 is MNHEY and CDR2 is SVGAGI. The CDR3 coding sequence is TGTGCCAGCAGCAGAGGGGTTGAGCAGTTCTTC. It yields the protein CASSRGVEQFF.

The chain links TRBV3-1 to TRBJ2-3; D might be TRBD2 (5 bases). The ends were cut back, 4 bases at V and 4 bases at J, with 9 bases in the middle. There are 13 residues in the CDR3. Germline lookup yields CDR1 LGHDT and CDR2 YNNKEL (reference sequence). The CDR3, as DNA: TGTGCCAGCAGCCGGGAGTCGGCAGATACGCAGTATTTT. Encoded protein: CASSRESADTQYF.

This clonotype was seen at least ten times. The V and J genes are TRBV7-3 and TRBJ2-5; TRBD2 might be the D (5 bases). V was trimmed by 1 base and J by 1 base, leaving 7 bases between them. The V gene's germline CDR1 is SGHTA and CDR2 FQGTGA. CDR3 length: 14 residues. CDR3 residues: CASSLRGFQETQYF. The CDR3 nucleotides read TGTGCCAGCAGCTTAAGAGGGTTCCAAGAGACCCAGTACTTC. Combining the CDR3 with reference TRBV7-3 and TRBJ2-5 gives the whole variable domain GAGVSQTPSNKVTEKGKYVELRCDPISGHTALYWYRQSLGQGPEFLIYFQGTGAADDSGLPNDRFFAVRPEGSVSTLKIQRTERGDSAVYLCASSLRGFQETQYFGPGTRLLVL.

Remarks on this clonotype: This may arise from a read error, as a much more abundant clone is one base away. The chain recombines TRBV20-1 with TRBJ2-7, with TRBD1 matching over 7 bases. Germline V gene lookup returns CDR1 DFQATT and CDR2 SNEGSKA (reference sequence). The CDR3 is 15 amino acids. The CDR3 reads CGARPRDSSPYEQYV. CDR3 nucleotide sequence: TGCGGTGCTAGGCCCCGGGACAGTAGTCCCTACGAGCAGTACGTC.